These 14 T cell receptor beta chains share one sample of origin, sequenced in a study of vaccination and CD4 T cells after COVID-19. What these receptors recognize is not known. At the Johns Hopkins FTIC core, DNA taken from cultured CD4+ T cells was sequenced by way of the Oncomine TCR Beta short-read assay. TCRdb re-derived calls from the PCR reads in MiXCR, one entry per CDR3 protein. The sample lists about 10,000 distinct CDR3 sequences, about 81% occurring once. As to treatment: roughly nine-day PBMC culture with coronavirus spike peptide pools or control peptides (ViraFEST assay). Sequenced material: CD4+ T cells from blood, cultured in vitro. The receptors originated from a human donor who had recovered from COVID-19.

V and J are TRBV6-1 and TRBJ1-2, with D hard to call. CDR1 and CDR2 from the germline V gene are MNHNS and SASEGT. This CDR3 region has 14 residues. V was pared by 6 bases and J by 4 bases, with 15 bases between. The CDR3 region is CASSPGGSGYGYTF. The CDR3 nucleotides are TGTGCCAGCAGCCCCGGAGGGAGCGGCTATGGCTACACCTTC.

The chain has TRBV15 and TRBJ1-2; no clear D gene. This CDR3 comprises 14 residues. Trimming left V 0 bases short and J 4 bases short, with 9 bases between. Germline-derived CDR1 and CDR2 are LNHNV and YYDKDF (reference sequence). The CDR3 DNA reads TGTGCCACCAGCAGAGATAAGGAGGGCTATGGCTACACCTTC. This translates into CATSRDKEGYGYTF.

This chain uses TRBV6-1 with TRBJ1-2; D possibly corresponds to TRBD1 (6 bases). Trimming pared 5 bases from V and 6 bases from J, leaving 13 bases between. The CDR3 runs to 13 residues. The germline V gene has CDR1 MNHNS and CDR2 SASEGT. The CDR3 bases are TGTGCCAGCAGTCGGACAGTCCTCCATGGCTACACCTTC. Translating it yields CASSRTVLHGYTF.

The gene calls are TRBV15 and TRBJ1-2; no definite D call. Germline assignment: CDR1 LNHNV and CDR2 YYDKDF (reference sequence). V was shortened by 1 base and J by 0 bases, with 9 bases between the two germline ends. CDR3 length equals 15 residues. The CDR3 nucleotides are TGTGCCACCAGCAGAGTAGCAAGAGCTAACTATGGCTACACCTTC. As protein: CATSRVARANYGYTF.

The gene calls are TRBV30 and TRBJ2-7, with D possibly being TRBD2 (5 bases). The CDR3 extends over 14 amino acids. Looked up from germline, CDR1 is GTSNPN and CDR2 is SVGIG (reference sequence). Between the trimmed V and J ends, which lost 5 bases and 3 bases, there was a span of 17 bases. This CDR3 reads CAWARGIGVYEQYF. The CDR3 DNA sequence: TGTGCCTGGGCACGGGGTATCGGGGTCTACGAGCAGTACTTC.

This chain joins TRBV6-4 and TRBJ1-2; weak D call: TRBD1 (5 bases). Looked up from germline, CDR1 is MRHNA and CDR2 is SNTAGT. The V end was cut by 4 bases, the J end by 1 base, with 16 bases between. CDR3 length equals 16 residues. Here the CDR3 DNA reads TGTGCCAGCAGTGTCTCTCGAACGGGGGGTAACTATGGCTACACCTTC. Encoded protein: CASSVSRTGGNYGYTF.

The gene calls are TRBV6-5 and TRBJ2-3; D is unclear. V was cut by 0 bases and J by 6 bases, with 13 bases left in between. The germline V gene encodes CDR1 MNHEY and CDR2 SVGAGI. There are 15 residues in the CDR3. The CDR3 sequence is CASSYSGPSLDTQYF. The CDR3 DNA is TGTGCCAGCAGTTACTCGGGTCCGTCCCTGGATACGCAGTATTTT.

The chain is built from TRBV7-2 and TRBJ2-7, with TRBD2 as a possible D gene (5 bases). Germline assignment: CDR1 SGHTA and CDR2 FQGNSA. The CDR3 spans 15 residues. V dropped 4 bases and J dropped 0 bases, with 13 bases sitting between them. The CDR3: CASSYGGRSSYEQYF. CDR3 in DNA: TGTGCCAGCAGCTATGGAGGAAGGAGCTCCTACGAGCAGTACTTC.

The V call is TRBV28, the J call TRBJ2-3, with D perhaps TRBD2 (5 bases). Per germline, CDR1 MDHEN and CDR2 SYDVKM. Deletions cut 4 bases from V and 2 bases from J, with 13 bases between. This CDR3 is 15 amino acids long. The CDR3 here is CASSSLGRATDTQYF. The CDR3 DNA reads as TGTGCCAGCAGTTCCCTAGGGCGGGCCACAGATACGCAGTATTTT.

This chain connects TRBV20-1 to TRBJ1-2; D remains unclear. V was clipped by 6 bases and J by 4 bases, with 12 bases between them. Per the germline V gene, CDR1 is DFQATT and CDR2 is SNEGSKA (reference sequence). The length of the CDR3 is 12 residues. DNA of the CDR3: TGCAGTGCAAGGACGGACCTCTATGGCTACACCTTC. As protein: CSARTDLYGYTF.

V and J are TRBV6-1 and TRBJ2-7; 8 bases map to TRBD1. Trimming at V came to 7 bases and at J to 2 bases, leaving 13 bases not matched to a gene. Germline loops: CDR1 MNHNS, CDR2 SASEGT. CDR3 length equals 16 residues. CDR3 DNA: TGTGCCAGCACCGGGCCAGGACAGGGTATGACCTACGAGCAGTACTTC. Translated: CASTGPGQGMTYEQYF.

This CDR3 is CASSGPLAASTDTQYF. As DNA, the CDR3 is TGTGCCAGCAGCGGTCCTCTAGCGGCTAGCACAGATACGCAGTATTTT. The chain has TRBV9 and TRBJ2-3, with 7 bases fitting TRBD2. This CDR3 region has 16 residues. The ends lost 3 bases at V and 0 bases at J; junction bases unmatched: 7. Germline V gene sequence: CDR1 SGDLS, CDR2 YYNGEE.

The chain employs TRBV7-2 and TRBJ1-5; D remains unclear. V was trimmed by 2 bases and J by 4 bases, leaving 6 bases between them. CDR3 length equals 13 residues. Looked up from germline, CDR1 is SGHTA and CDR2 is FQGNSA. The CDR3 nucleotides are TGTGCCAGCAGCTTATCATCAAATCAGCCCCAGCATTTT. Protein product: CASSLSSNQPQHF. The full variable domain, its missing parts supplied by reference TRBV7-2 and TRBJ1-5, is GAGVSQSPSNKVTEKGKDVELRCDPISGHTALYWYRQSLGQGLEFLIYFQGNSAPDKSGLPSDRFSAERTGGSVSTLTIQRTQQEDSAVYLCASSLSSNQPQHFGDGTRLSIL.

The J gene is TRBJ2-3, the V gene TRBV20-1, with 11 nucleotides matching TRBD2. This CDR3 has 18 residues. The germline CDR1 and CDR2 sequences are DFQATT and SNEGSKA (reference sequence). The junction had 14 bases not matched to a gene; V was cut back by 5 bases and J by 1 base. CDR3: CSAPPSGRPLGGTDTQYF. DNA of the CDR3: TGCAGTGCTCCCCCTAGCGGGAGGCCCCTGGGAGGCACAGATACGCAGTATTTT.